The 30 T cell receptor beta chains below come from one sample, sequenced in a study of cytomegalovirus exposure and HLA in healthy donors. The PCR made use of 60 Vbeta and 13 Jbeta primers. Assay used: immunoSEQ multiplex PCR; TCRdb lists only in-frame clones, some missing. Its clone listing holds 40,000 or so clones. Sequenced sample: PBMCs. These receptors originate from a male donor in good health and CMV-seronegative.

The V and J genes are TRBV18 and TRBJ1-2; 7 nucleotides match TRBD1. Germline V gives CDR1 KGHSH, CDR2 LQKENI. This CDR3 has 13 residues. The J segment lost 8 bases and the V segment lost 1 base, leaving 4 bases of the junction unmatched. This CDR3 is CASSPQGAKGYTF. In nucleotides, the CDR3 is TGTGCCAGCTCACCACAGGGGGCGAAGGGCTACACCTTC.

The J gene is TRBJ1-5, the V gene TRBV6-5; 9 nucleotides line up with TRBD1. The CDR3 is 14 residues long. The V segment lost 7 bases and the J segment 4 bases; nucleotides outside the gene matches: 5. Germline V CDR1 and CDR2: MNHEY, SVGAGI. CDR3 sequence (DNA): TGTGCCAGCAAGTCGGACAGGGGTAATCAGCCCCAGCATTTT. Its protein product is CASKSDRGNQPQHF.

V and J are TRBV11-2 and TRBJ1-6; 9 bases align to TRBD1. The CDR3 has 16 amino acids. V shed 5 bases and J 7 bases; nucleotides not matched to a gene: 9. The germline CDR1 and CDR2 sequences are SGHAT and FQNNGV. The CDR3 is CASSPTPGTGNSPLHF. The DNA for the CDR3 is TGTGCCAGCAGCCCCACTCCCGGGACAGGGAATTCACCCCTCCACTTT.

CDR3 protein: CASSAGTGIETQYF. Here the CDR3 DNA reads TGTGCCAGTAGTGCCGGTACAGGGATTGAGACCCAGTACTTC. The chain employs TRBV19 and TRBJ2-5; a weak D match, TRBD1 (6 bases). The ends were cut back, 5 bases at V and 5 bases at J, with 15 bases in the middle. The CDR3 consists of 14 residues. Germline CDR1 and CDR2: LNHDA and SQIVND (reference sequence).

V is TRBV2 and J is TRBJ2-2; weak D call: TRBD1 (6 bases). Trimming removed 5 bases from V and 7 bases from J, with 14 bases in between. Germline CDR1 reads SNHLY; CDR2 reads FYNNEI. This CDR3 contains 14 residues. CDR3 residues: CASSKQGRGGELFF. The CDR3 DNA sequence: TGTGCCAGCAGTAAACAGGGTAGAGGCGGGGAGCTGTTTTTT.

This chain links TRBV28 with TRBJ1-6; 7 bases agree with TRBD1. With V trimmed by 6 bases and J by 0 bases, 11 bases remained unmatched. From germline, CDR1 is MDHEN and CDR2 SYDVKM. This CDR3 region has 18 residues. The CDR3 DNA reads as TGTGCCAGCAGCCTGCTAATGACAGGGAGCTCCTATAATTCACCCCTCCACTTT. This gives the protein CASSLLMTGSSYNSPLHF.

The chain links TRBV7-2 to TRBJ1-1, with D possibly matching TRBD1 (5 bases). The germline V and J ends were trimmed by 4 bases and 11 bases, with 11 bases remaining between them. CDR3 length equals 11 residues. Germline V gives CDR1 SGHTA, CDR2 FQGNSA. The CDR3 sequence is CASSYTGGAFF. The CDR3 coding sequence is TGTGCCAGCAGCTACACGGGGGGGGCTTTCTTT.

The rearrangement links TRBV30 to TRBJ2-2, with no clear D. The germline V gene has CDR1 GTSNPN and CDR2 SVGIG (reference sequence). The CDR3 totals 13 residues. The V end lost 3 bases, the J end lost 1 base, and 6 bases lay between the germline ends. The CDR3 DNA reads as TGTGCCTGGAGCAGGCAGAACACCGGGGAGCTGTTTTTT. Encoded protein: CAWSRQNTGELFF.

CDR3 protein: CASSEGGGGAREQYF. The DNA for the CDR3 is TGTGCCAGCAGTGAAGGGGGCGGGGGGGCGCGCGAGCAGTACTTC. The chain joins TRBV6-1 to TRBJ2-7; 9 nucleotides align to TRBD2. The ends lost 1 base at V and 6 bases at J; junction bases unmatched: 7. This CDR3 comprises 15 residues. From germline, CDR1 is MNHNS and CDR2 SASEGT.

V and J are TRBV6-5 and TRBJ1-2; D uncertain. Germline V gene lookup returns CDR1 MNHEY and CDR2 SVGAGI. The CDR3 covers 13 residues. Trimming shortened V by 5 bases and J by 7 bases, and 14 bases separated the two germline ends. CDR3 nucleotides: TGTGCCAGCAGTCCGCGTGAGCGCTCTGGCTACACCTTC. Its protein product is CASSPRERSGYTF.

V gene TRBV7-9 combines with J gene TRBJ2-7; D uncertain. V was trimmed by 5 bases and J by 5 bases, leaving 13 bases between them. CDR3 length equals 13 residues. Germline V gene data show CDR1 as SEHNR and CDR2 as FQNEAQ (reference sequence). CDR3 DNA sequence: TGTGCCAGCAGCCAGACTCGTACCCACGAGCAGTACTTC. Translating gives CASSQTRTHEQYF.

The J gene is TRBJ1-1, the V gene TRBV6-6; TRBD1 might be the D (5 bases). This CDR3 spans 13 amino acids. Trimming removed 4 bases at V and 0 bases at J, with 6 bases between. CDR1 is MNHNY and CDR2 is SVGAGI in the germline V gene (reference sequence). CDR3 sequence reads: CASSSQVNTEAFF. The CDR3, as DNA: TGTGCCAGCAGTTCACAGGTGAACACTGAAGCTTTCTTT.

This chain links TRBV7-6 with TRBJ1-1; a weak D match, TRBD1 (5 bases). Germline values: CDR1 SGHVS, CDR2 FNYEAQ. With 2 bases removed from V and 5 bases from J, the gap between germline ends came to 9 bases. CDR3 length: 13 residues. The CDR3 region has the DNA TGTGCCAGCAGCTTATCAGGGAAGACTGAAGCTTTCTTT. This gives the protein CASSLSGKTEAFF.

The V and J genes are TRBV6-6 and TRBJ1-6; D gene unclear. The V end lost 4 bases, the J end lost 7 bases, and 14 bases lay between the germline ends. The CDR3 loop spans 15 amino acids. In germline, CDR1 is MNHNY, CDR2 SVGAGI (reference sequence). CDR3 amino acids: CASSSNQYPNSPLHF. CDR3 bases: TGTGCCAGCAGTTCCAATCAGTACCCAAATTCACCCCTCCACTTT.

The chain recombines TRBV29-1 with TRBJ2-1, with 12 bases lining up with TRBD2. V shed 3 bases, J shed 8 bases, and the junction held 5 bases outside the gene matches. Germline values: CDR1 SQVTM, CDR2 ANQGSEA. The CDR3 runs 14 residues. DNA for the CDR3: TGCAGCGTTGACCGGACTAGCGGGGTTTATGAGCAGTTCTTC. Translated: CSVDRTSGVYEQFF.

This sequence joins TRBV7-9 and TRBJ1-1, with 9 bases matching TRBD1. Germline lookup yields CDR1 SEHNR and CDR2 FQNEAQ (reference sequence). The CDR3 is 12 amino acids. V trimming: 11 bases; J trimming: 5 bases; junction bases outside the gene matches: 6. CDR3 DNA: TGTGCCGGGACAGGGATCGAAACTGAAGCTTTCTTT. It yields the protein CAGTGIETEAFF.

This chain uses TRBV15 with TRBJ1-3, with TRBD1 as a possible D gene (5 bases). Germline values: CDR1 LNHNV, CDR2 YYDKDF (reference sequence). The CDR3 is 17 amino acids. V was shortened by 2 bases and J by 0 bases, with 14 bases between the two germline ends. The CDR3 here is CATSRPRQFTSGNTIYF. The CDR3, as DNA: TGTGCCACCAGCAGACCCCGACAGTTCACCTCTGGAAACACCATATATTTT.

Judged by frequency, this clone is large. J is TRBJ1-2 and V is TRBV28; the D is unclear. V gave up 3 bases and J gave up 7 bases, with 12 bases separating them. This CDR3 is built from 13 residues. CDR1 and CDR2 from the germline V gene are MDHEN and SYDVKM. The CDR3 region is CASSFNTLGGYTF. DNA for the CDR3: TGTGCCAGCAGTTTCAATACGCTCGGTGGCTACACCTTC.

The chain has TRBV5-1 and TRBJ1-2, with unresolved D. Germline loops: CDR1 SGHRS, CDR2 YFSETQ. The CDR3 totals 14 residues. Trimming took 3 bases from V and 6 from J, leaving 15 bases between them. The CDR3 here is CASSSPGGDDGYTF. CDR3 sequence (DNA): TGCGCCAGCAGCTCCCCCGGAGGCGACGATGGCTACACCTTC.

This sequence joins TRBV28 and TRBJ1-1; 9 nucleotides match TRBD1. V trimming: 3 bases; J trimming: 0 bases; junction bases outside the gene matches: 8. Looked up from germline, CDR1 is MDHEN and CDR2 is SYDVKM. CDR3 length equals 17 residues. The CDR3 nucleotides read TGTGCCAGCAGTTTCAAGTTTCGGGACAGGGTGAACACTGAAGCTTTCTTT. Its translation: CASSFKFRDRVNTEAFF.

The CDR3 reads CASSLEARMNYGYTF. As DNA, the CDR3 is TGTGCCAGCTCGCTGGAGGCCAGGATGAACTATGGCTACACCTTC. The chain recombines TRBV6-5 with TRBJ1-2; D is unresolved. The V gene lost 8 bases and the J gene lost 2 bases, with 18 bases spanning the gap. CDR1 MNHEY and CDR2 SVGAGI come from the germline V gene. The length of the CDR3 is 15 residues.

The chain combines TRBV4-1 with TRBJ1-3, with 7 bases identical to TRBD1. Germline CDR1 MGHRA, CDR2 YSYEKL. The CDR3 runs 17 residues. Losses at the gene ends were 2 bases for V and 4 bases for J; bases not matched to a gene: 11. CDR3 in amino acids: CASSQNPDRAGGNTIYF. CDR3 coding DNA: TGCGCCAGCAGCCAAAATCCCGACAGGGCCGGCGGAAACACCATATATTTT.

The chain combines TRBV4-1 with TRBJ2-7; D perhaps matches TRBD1 (6 bases). Germline V gene sequence: CDR1 MGHRA, CDR2 YSYEKL. This CDR3 is built from 15 residues. Trimming cost V 1 base and J 3 bases, with 13 bases left between them. The CDR3 loop is CASSQVEGVFYEQYF. The CDR3 nucleotides read TGCGCCAGCAGCCAAGTTGAGGGGGTTTTCTACGAGCAGTACTTC.

V and J are TRBV14 and TRBJ1-6; possible D gene TRBD1, 5 bases. CDR3 length: 13 residues. Trimming left V 2 bases short and J 8 bases short, with 7 bases between. The germline gives CDR1 SGHDN, CDR2 FVKESK. CDR3 loop: CASSQRQYSPLHF. The CDR3 nucleotides are TGTGCCAGCAGCCAACGACAGTATTCACCCCTCCACTTT.

The J gene is TRBJ1-1, the V gene TRBV6-5; TRBD1 aligns across 7 bases. CDR3 size: 13 residues. Trimming removed 6 bases from V and 1 base from J; junction bases left unmatched: 2. CDR1 and CDR2 (germline): MNHEY, SVGAGI. The CDR3 region has the DNA TGTGCCAGCAGAGGGACAGAGAACACTGAAGCTTTCTTT. This translates into CASRGTENTEAFF.

J is TRBJ2-7 and V is TRBV6-6; possibly TRBD1 for D (7 bases). CDR3 length: 13 amino acids. Trimming took off 4 bases at V and 3 bases at J, with 10 bases between the two ends. Germline V gene data show CDR1 as MNHNY and CDR2 as SVGAGI (reference sequence). The CDR3, as DNA: TGTGCCAGCAGTTTGCAGGGGGGCTACGAGCAGTACTTC. Amino acid sequence: CASSLQGGYEQYF.

V is TRBV15 and J is TRBJ2-2; maybe TRBD2 (5 bases). Germline V lookup: CDR1 LNHNV, CDR2 YYDKDF (reference sequence). The CDR3 extends over 16 amino acids. V lost 7 bases to trimming and J lost 1 base, with 16 bases between them. The CDR3 protein is CATTVGRSGNTGELFF. The CDR3 DNA sequence: TGTGCCACCACCGTTGGGCGCAGCGGGAACACCGGGGAGCTGTTTTTT.

The CDR3 DNA reads TGCGCCAGCAGCTTGGGTCAGAGCACAGATACGCAGTATTTT. Protein sequence: CASSLGQSTDTQYF. The chain joins TRBV5-1 to TRBJ2-3; D gene unclear. CDR3 size: 14 residues. Germline V lookup: CDR1 SGHRS, CDR2 YFSETQ. Trimming took off 0 bases at V and 0 bases at J, with 5 bases between the two ends.

The chain couples TRBV7-9 to TRBJ1-1, with D perhaps TRBD1 (5 bases). This CDR3 has 15 residues. The V gene lost 0 bases and the J gene lost 1 base, with 9 bases spanning the gap. CDR1 is SEHNR and CDR2 is FQNEAQ in the germline V gene (reference sequence). CDR3 in amino acids: CASSLAVRANTEAFF. The CDR3 region has the DNA TGTGCCAGCAGCTTAGCGGTCAGGGCGAACACTGAAGCTTTCTTT.

The chain couples TRBV7-9 to TRBJ1-1, with 10 bases lining up with TRBD1. The CDR3 consists of 18 residues. Trimming at V came to 5 bases and at J to 0 bases, leaving 12 bases not matched to a gene. Germline CDR1 SEHNR, CDR2 FQNEAQ (reference sequence). CDR3 protein: CASSTGQGRPSMNTEAFF. In DNA, the CDR3 is TGTGCCAGCAGCACGGGACAGGGGCGCCCCTCCATGAACACTGAAGCTTTCTTT.